Reported below is one TCR beta chain. The J segment lost 0 bases and the V segment lost 4 bases, leaving 4 bases of the junction unmatched. CDR1 is LGHNA, CDR2 YSLEER, per germline. The CDR3 consists of 15 residues. The data are from a study of PD-L1 blockade in urothelial cancer. Study overall: Patients previously received 0 to 3 chemotherapy regimens. Analyses used blood from 3 weeks (second dose) and 6 weeks after treatment start.

Time point given: pretreatment peripheral blood. Patients suffered from locally advanced or metastatic urothelial carcinoma. Per patient, between 1 and 8 samples were collected at pretreatment and on-treatment time points. The repertoire was sequenced with immunoSEQ multiplex PCR; TCRdb's copy has only in-frame clones and lacks some. Found here are fewer than 50,000 clones, roughly 80% of them singletons; the top ten hold 3% to 4%. The TCR originated in a man between 65 and 85 years old with urothelial cancer. The chain combines TRBV4-3 with TRBJ2-7, with 9 bases aligning to TRBD1. The source was PBMCs, collected around atezolizumab (anti-PD-L1) treatment. Here the CDR3 reads CASSPRTGVSYEQYF. As DNA, the CDR3 is TGCGCCAGCAGCCCCCGGACAGGGGTCTCCTACGAGCAGTACTTC.